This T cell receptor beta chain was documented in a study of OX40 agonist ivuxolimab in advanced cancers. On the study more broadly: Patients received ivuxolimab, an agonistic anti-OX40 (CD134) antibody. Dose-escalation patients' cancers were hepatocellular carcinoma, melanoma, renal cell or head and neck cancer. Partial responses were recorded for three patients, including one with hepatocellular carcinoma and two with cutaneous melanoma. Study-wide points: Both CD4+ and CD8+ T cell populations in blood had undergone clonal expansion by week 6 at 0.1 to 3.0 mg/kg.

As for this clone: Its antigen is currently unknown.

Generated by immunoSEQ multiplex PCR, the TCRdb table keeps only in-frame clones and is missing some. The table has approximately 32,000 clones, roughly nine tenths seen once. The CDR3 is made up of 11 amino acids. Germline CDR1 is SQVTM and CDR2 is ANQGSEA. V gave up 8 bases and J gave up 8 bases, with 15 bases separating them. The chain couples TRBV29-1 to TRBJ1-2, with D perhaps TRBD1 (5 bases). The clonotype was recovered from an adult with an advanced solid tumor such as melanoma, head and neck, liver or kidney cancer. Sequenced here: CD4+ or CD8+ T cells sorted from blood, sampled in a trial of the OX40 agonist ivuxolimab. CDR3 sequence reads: CSPGDSTGYTF. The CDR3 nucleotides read TGCAGCCCGGGGGACTCTACCGGCTACACCTTC.